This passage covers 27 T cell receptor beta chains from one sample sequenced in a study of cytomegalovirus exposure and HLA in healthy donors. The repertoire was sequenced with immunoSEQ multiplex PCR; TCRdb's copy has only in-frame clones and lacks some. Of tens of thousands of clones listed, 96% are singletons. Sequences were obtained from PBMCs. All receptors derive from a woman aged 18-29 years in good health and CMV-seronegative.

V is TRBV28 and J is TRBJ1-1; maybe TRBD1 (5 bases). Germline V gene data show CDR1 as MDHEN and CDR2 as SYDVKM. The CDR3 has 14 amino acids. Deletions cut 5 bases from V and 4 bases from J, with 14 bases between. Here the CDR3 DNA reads TGTGCCAGCAGTCCCCCTTGGGGCTCCACTGAAGCTTTCTTT. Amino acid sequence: CASSPPWGSTEAFF.

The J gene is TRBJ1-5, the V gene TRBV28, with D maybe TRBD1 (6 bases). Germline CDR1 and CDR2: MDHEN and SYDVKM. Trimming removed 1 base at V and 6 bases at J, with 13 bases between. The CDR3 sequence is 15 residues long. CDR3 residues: CASSLSGGMGQPQHF. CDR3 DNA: TGTGCCAGCAGTTTATCGGGGGGCATGGGTCAGCCCCAGCATTTT.

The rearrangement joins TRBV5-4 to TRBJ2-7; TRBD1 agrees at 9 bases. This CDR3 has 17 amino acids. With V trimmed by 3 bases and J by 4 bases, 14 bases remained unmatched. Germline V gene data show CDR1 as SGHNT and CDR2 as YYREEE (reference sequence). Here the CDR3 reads CASSSFRPGQGRYEQYF. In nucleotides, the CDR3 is TGTGCCAGCAGCTCCTTTCGTCCGGGACAGGGCAGGTACGAGCAGTACTTC.

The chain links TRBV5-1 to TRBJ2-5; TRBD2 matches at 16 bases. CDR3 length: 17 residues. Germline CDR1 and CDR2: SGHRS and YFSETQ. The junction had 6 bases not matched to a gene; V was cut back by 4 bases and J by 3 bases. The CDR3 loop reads CASSPPGTSGGEETQYF. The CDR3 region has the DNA TGCGCCAGCAGCCCGCCCGGGACTAGCGGGGGGGAAGAGACCCAGTACTTC.

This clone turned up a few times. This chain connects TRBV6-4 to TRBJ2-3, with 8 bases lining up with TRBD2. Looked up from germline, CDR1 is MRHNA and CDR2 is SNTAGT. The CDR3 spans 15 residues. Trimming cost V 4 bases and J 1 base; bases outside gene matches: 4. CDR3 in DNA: TGTGCCAGCAGTGTTGGTAGCGGGGGCACAGATACGCAGTATTTT. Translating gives CASSVGSGGTDTQYF.

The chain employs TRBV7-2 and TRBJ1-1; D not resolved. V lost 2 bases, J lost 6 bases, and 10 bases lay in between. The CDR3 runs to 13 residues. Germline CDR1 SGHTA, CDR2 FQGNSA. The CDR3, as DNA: TGTGCCAGCAGCTTAACGACCGGGTCTGAAGCTTTCTTT. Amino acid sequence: CASSLTTGSEAFF.

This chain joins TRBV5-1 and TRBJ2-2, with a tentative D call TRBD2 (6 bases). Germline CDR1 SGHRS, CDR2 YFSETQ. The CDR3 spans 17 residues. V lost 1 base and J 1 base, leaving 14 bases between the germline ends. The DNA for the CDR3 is TGCGCCAGCAGCTTGTTGCAGGCGGGGCTGAACACCGGGGAGCTGTTTTTT. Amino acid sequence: CASSLLQAGLNTGELFF.

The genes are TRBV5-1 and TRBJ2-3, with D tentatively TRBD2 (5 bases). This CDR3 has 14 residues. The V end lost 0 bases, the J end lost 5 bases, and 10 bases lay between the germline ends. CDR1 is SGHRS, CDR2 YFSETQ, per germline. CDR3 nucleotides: TGCGCCAGCAGCTTGGCCGGGGTTGGAGATACGCAGTATTTT. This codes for CASSLAGVGDTQYF.

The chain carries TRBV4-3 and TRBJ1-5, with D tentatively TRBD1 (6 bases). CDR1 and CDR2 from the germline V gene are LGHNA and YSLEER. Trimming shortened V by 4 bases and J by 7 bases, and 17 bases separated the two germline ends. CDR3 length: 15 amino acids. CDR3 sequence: CASSREGVRGQPQHF. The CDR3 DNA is TGCGCCAGCAGCCGGGAGGGGGTCAGGGGCCAGCCCCAGCATTTT.

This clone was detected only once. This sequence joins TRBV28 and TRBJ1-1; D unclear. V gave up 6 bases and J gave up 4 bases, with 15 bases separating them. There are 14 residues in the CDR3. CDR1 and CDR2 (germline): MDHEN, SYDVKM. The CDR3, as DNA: TGTGCCAGCAGGGCAGTTGTTCCCTTCACTGAAGCTTTCTTT. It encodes CASRAVVPFTEAFF.

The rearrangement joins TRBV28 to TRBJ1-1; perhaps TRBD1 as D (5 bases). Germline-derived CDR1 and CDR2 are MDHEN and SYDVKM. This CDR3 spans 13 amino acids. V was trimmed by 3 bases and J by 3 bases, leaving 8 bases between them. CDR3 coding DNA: TGTGCCAGCAGTTTGCGGGGCTACACTGAAGCTTTCTTT. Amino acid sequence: CASSLRGYTEAFF.

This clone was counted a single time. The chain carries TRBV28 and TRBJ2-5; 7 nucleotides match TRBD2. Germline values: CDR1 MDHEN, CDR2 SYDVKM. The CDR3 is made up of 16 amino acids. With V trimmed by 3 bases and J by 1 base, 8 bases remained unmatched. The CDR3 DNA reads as TGTGCCAGCAGTTTGCGCCTTGGGGGGGGCCAAGAGACCCAGTACTTC. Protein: CASSLRLGGGQETQYF.

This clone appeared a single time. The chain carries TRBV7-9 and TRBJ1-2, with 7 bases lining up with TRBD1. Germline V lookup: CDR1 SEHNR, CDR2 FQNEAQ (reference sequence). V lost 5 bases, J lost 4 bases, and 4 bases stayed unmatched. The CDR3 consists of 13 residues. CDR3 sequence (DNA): TGTGCCAGCAGCCAGGGGGGCGGCTATGGCTACACCTTC. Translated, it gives CASSQGGGYGYTF.

For the CDR3, the DNA is TGTGCCAGCAGTGGGACTAGCGGCTCCTACGAGCAGTACTTC. Translated, it gives CASSGTSGSYEQYF. The rearrangement links TRBV7-9 to TRBJ2-7, with 11 bases lining up with TRBD2. The germline V gene has CDR1 SEHNR and CDR2 FQNEAQ (reference sequence). This CDR3 is 14 amino acids long. Germline trimming cut 6 bases from V and 0 bases from J; bases unmatched to any gene: 1.

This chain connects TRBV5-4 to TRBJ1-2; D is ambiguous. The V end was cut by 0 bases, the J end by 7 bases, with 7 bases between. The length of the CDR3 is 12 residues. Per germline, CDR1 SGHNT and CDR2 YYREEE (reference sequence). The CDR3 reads CASSLGRGGYTF. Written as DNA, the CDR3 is TGTGCCAGCAGCTTGGGTCGGGGTGGCTACACCTTC.

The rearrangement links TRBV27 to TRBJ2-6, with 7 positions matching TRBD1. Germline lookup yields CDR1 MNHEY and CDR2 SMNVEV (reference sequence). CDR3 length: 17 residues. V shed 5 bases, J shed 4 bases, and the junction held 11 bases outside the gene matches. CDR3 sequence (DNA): TGTGCCAGCAGTCCCCCCGGGACAGTTTCAGGGGCCAACGTCCTGACTTTC. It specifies CASSPPGTVSGANVLTF.

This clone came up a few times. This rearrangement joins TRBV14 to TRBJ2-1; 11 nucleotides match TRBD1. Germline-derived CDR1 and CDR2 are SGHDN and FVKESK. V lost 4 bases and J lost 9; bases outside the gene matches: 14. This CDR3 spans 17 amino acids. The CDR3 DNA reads TGTGCCAGCAGCCCCATGTTGGGACAGGGGGGCGGGGTTGAGCAGTTCTTC. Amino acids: CASSPMLGQGGGVEQFF.

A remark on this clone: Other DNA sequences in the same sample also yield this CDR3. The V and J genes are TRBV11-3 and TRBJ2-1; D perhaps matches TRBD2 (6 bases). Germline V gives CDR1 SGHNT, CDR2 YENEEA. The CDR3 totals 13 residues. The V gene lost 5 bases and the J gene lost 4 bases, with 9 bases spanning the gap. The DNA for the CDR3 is TGTGCCAGCAGCGGACGGGGGTACAATGAGCAGTTCTTC. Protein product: CASSGRGYNEQFF.

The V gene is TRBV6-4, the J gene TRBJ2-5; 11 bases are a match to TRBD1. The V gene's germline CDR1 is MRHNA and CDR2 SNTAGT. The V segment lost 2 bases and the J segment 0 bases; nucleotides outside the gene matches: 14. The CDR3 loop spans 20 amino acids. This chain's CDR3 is CASSDRRDRGDLEYQETQYF. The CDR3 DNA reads TGTGCCAGCAGTGACCGCCGGGACAGGGGGGACTTGGAGTACCAAGAGACCCAGTACTTC.

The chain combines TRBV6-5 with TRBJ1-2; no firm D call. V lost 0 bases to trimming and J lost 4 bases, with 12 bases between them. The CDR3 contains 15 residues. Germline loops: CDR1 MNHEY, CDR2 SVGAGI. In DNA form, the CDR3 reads TGTGCCAGCAGTTACTCCATCCAGCGGGGCTATGGCTACACCTTC. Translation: CASSYSIQRGYGYTF.

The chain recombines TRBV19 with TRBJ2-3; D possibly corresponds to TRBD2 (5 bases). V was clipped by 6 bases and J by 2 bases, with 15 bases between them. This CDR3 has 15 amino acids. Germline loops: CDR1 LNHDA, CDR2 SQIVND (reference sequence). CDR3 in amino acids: CASSPRAGVTDTQYF. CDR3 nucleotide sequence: TGTGCCAGTAGCCCTCGGGCCGGGGTCACAGATACGCAGTATTTT.

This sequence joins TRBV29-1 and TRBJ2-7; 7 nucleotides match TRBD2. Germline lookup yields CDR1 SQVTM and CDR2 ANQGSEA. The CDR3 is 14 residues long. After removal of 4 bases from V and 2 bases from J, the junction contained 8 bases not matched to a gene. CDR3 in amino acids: CSVVGGDVAYEQYF. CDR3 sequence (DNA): TGCAGCGTTGTGGGGGGGGACGTAGCCTACGAGCAGTACTTC.

CDR3 nucleotides: TGTGCCTGGAGTGACAGTTCGGGGCAGCCCCAGCATTTT. This codes for CAWSDSSGQPQHF. The chain carries TRBV30 and TRBJ1-5; D is unclear. Germline lookup yields CDR1 GTSNPN and CDR2 SVGIG (reference sequence). The V and J ends lost 1 base and 7 bases respectively, with 11 bases between them. There are 13 residues in the CDR3.

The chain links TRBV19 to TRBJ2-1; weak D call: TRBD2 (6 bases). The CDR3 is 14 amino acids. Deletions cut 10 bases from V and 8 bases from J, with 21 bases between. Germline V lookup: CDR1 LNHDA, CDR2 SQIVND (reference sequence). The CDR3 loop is CATGGGGGGDEQFF. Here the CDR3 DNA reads TGTGCCACCGGGGGTGGTGGGGGAGGCGATGAGCAGTTCTTC.

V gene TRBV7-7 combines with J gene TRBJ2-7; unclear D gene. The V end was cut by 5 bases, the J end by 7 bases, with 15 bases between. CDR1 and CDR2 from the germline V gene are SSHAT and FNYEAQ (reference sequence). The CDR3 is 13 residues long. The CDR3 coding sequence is TGTGCCAGCAGCCCATCACCGCGCGCTGAGCAGTACTTC. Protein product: CASSPSPRAEQYF.

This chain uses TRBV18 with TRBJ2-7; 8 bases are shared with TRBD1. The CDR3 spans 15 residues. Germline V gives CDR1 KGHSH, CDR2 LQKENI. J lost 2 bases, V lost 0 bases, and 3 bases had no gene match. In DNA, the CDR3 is TGTGCCAGCTCACCACCGGGACAGGAAACCTACGAGCAGTACTTC. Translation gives CASSPPGQETYEQYF.

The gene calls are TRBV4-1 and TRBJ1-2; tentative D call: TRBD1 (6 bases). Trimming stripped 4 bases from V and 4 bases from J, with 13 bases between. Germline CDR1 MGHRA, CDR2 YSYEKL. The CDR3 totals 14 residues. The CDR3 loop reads CASSRAGEGYGYTF. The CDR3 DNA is TGCGCCAGCAGCCGAGCAGGGGAGGGCTATGGCTACACCTTC.